This T cell receptor (beta chain) is from a study of cytomegalovirus exposure and HLA in healthy donors. Study-level results: Donors were assumed by presence/absence analyses to have roughly uniform sequencing depth. Researchers catalogued around 150 TCR beta chains as cytomegalovirus-associated. Rare TCR sequences predominated, though certain public TCRs were found in many donors.

In the PCR, 60 Vbeta and 13 Jbeta primers were used. Libraries were prepared by immunoSEQ multiplex PCR; TCRdb keeps only in-frame clonotypes and omits some of them. The data hold under 200,000 clones, with about three quarters observed a single time. The germline V gene has CDR1 SEHNR and CDR2 FQNEAQ (reference sequence). The CDR3 extends over 18 amino acids. Remarks on this clone: Its antigen remains unidentified. The germline gene is not matched at one end of the junction; a read error may be the cause.

The origin of this receptor is a middle-aged woman in good health and CMV-seropositive. Source material: PBMCs. This rearrangement joins TRBV7-9 to TRBJ2-6, with a weak D call TRBD1 (5 bases). CDR3 amino acids: CASTRGALAIAGANGLTF. CDR3 in DNA: TGTGCCAGCACAAGAGGCGCTCTTGCTATTGCTGGGGCCAACGGCCTGACTTTC.